One TCR beta chain is described in this entry. Its antigen is not known. The method was immunoSEQ multiplex PCR; TCRdb's version includes in-frame clones alone and lacks a portion of them. Of about 86,000 clones in the sample, about 92% were seen once. These data belong to a study of T cell responses to AZD1222 COVID-19 vaccine. The CDR3 has 15 amino acids. Trimming cost V 4 bases and J 5 bases; bases outside gene matches: 6. The germline CDR1 and CDR2 sequences are SGDLS and YYNGEE. Findings and limits, study-wide: Just a handful of people given AZD1222 tested seropositive at baseline.

The sequences come from peripheral blood, collected on day 0 of AZD1222 vaccination. The clonotype comes from an adult in good health. The chain employs TRBV9 and TRBJ1-6, with TRBD1 identical over 7 bases. The CDR3 DNA reads as TGTGCCAGCAGCCCACGACAGGGTGATAATTCACCCCTCCACTTT. Amino acids: CASSPRQGDNSPLHF.